Below, 25 T cell receptor beta chains from the same sample are listed, as sequenced in a study of T cells in Graves' hyperthyroidism and ophthalmopathy (dated by TCRdb to between 2018 and 2021). The library was made by multiplex PCR. The sequencer listed for this sample is Illumina HiSeq 2000. Amplification of TCR beta CDR3 regions was carried out from RNA transcripts. The TCR CDR3 was subjected to a first round of RT-PCR using the HTBI primer set and the Qiagen OneStep RT-PCR kit. TCRdb reworked the public reads: Q25 trimming with fastp, MiXCR clone assembly, productive beta chains retained. Each entry merges the rows of one CDR3 protein and shows their most common DNA and genes. The sample table shows approximately 620,000 distinct CDR3 sequences, and approximately 16% are seen once. The ten largest account for roughly 3.3% of the sample. The specimen was blood. The source is a woman between 40 and 55 years old with Graves' ophthalmopathy.

V and J are TRBV5-1 and TRBJ1-2; D remains ambiguous. The germline V and J ends were trimmed by 2 bases and 9 bases, with 14 bases remaining between them. Germline CDR1 reads SGHRS; CDR2 reads YFSETQ. The CDR3 has 13 amino acids. CDR3 DNA sequence: TGCGCCAGCAGCTTCGACGGAAGAGATAGCTACACCTTC. Protein product: CASSFDGRDSYTF.

The chain links TRBV6-5 to TRBJ2-2; 7 bases fit TRBD1. CDR1 MNHEY and CDR2 SVGAGI come from the germline V gene. Losses at the gene ends were 0 bases for V and 7 bases for J; bases not matched to a gene: 8. This CDR3 is built from 16 residues. CDR3 in amino acids: CASSYSVTGRGGELFF. Written as DNA, the CDR3 is TGTGCCAGCAGTTACTCGGTGACAGGGCGCGGCGGGGAGCTGTTTTTT.

This clonotype appeared a few times. The gene calls are TRBV30 and TRBJ2-1; no definite D call. V was trimmed by 0 bases and J by 4 bases, leaving 7 bases between them. The CDR3 is made up of 13 amino acids. The V gene's germline CDR1 is GTSNPN and CDR2 SVGIG (reference sequence). CDR3 amino acids: CAWSVMAYNEQFF. The DNA for the CDR3 is TGTGCCTGGAGTGTGATGGCTTACAATGAGCAGTTCTTC. The complete variable domain, with remaining parts taken from reference TRBV30 and TRBJ2-1, reads SQTIHQWPATLVQPVGSPLSLECTVEGTSNPNLYWYRQAAGRGLQLLFYSVGIGQISSEVPQNLSASRPQDRQFILSSKKLLLSDSGFYLCAWSVMAYNEQFFGPGTRLTVL.

This clonotype turned up a few times. The J gene is TRBJ1-6, the V gene TRBV27; TRBD1 matches at 7 bases. Trimming removed 8 bases from V and 7 bases from J; junction bases left unmatched: 8. The CDR3 is 14 residues long. CDR1 is MNHEY and CDR2 is SMNVEV in the germline V gene (reference sequence). CDR3 sequence reads: CASSEDRSNSPLHF. CDR3 in DNA: TGTGCCAGCTCCGAGGACAGGTCCAATTCACCCCTCCACTTT.

This rearrangement joins TRBV15 to TRBJ2-7; D remains ambiguous. V dropped 0 bases and J dropped 0 bases, with 12 bases sitting between them. CDR3 length: 16 amino acids. The germline CDR1 and CDR2 sequences are LNHNV and YYDKDF (reference sequence). CDR3 sequence: CATSRDPRRSSYEQYF. DNA of the CDR3: TGTGCCACCAGCAGAGACCCCAGGAGAAGCTCCTACGAGCAGTACTTC.

The chain carries TRBV6-1 and TRBJ1-2, with 7 positions matching TRBD1. The CDR3 spans 16 residues. J gave up 5 bases and V 7 bases, and 16 bases lay outside the gene matches. The V gene's germline CDR1 is MNHNS and CDR2 SASEGT. As DNA, the CDR3 is TGTGCCAGCACCTTTCAACCGGGACAGCATTCGTATGGCTACACCTTC. Translating it yields CASTFQPGQHSYGYTF.

This clonotype was picked up many times. This chain links TRBV11-2 with TRBJ2-7, with D hard to call. This CDR3 is 16 amino acids long. Trimming took 5 bases from V and 0 from J, leaving 17 bases between them. Germline V gene data show CDR1 as SGHAT and CDR2 as FQNNGV. Here the CDR3 reads CASSPRLGLSSYEQYF. As DNA, the CDR3 is TGTGCCAGCAGCCCAAGGCTGGGCCTGAGCTCCTACGAGCAGTACTTC. Based on the CDR3 plus reference TRBV11-2 and TRBJ2-7, the full variable domain is EAGVAQSPRYKIIEKRQSVAFWCNPISGHATLYWYQQILGQGPKLLIQFQNNGVVDDSQLPKDRFSAERLKGVDSTLKIQPAKLEDSAVYLCASSPRLGLSSYEQYFGPGTRLTVT.

The V call is TRBV5-6, the J call TRBJ2-7; 7 nucleotides agree with TRBD1. The CDR3 sequence is 15 residues long. In germline, CDR1 is SGHDT, CDR2 YYEEEE. The ends lost 2 bases at V and 7 bases at J; junction bases unmatched: 12. The CDR3 here is CASSFGRGSYNEQYF. DNA of the CDR3: TGTGCCAGCAGCTTCGGCAGGGGGTCGTACAATGAGCAGTACTTC.

The table lists this clonotype with many counts. This chain links TRBV12-3 or TRBV12-4 with TRBJ2-7; D possibly corresponds to TRBD1 (5 bases). V was clipped by 5 bases and J by 3 bases, with 11 bases between them. CDR3 size: 13 residues. This CDR3 is CASSPQGNYEQYF. CDR3 coding DNA: TGTGCCAGCAGTCCCCAGGGTAACTACGAGCAGTACTTC.

This clonotype appeared many times. This chain uses TRBV2 with TRBJ2-1, with no clear D. From germline, CDR1 is SNHLY and CDR2 FYNNEI. The V end lost 9 bases, the J end lost 2 bases, and 8 bases lay between the germline ends. The CDR3 loop spans 12 amino acids. CDR3 sequence: CASWDAYNEQFF. The CDR3 DNA sequence: TGTGCCAGTTGGGATGCCTACAATGAGCAGTTCTTC.

The chain combines TRBV19 with TRBJ1-1; TRBD1 aligns across 8 bases. Germline V gene sequence: CDR1 LNHDA, CDR2 SQIVND (reference sequence). Trimming cost V 4 bases and J 3 bases; bases outside gene matches: 7. The CDR3 length is 15 residues. The CDR3 protein is CASSKNRGIDTEAFF. In DNA form, the CDR3 reads TGTGCCAGTAGTAAAAACAGGGGGATTGACACTGAAGCTTTCTTT.

This clonotype was recorded many times. The chain couples TRBV11-3 to TRBJ2-1; 13 nucleotides match TRBD2. In germline, CDR1 is SGHNT, CDR2 YENEEA. With 3 bases clipped from V and 5 bases from J, the junction kept 1 base outside the gene matches. The CDR3 contains 15 residues. Here the CDR3 DNA reads TGTGCCAGCAGCTTGGGACTAGCGGGGCACAATGAGCAGTTCTTC. Its translation is CASSLGLAGHNEQFF.

V and J are TRBV20-1 and TRBJ1-4; no clear D. V was trimmed by 6 bases and J by 8 bases, leaving 25 bases between them. Germline V gene lookup returns CDR1 DFQATT and CDR2 SNEGSKA (reference sequence). The CDR3 contains 16 residues. The CDR3 region is CSAHHTRWGIDEKLFF. The CDR3 DNA sequence: TGCAGTGCCCACCATACTAGATGGGGAATTGACGAAAAACTGTTTTTT.

The chain couples TRBV29-1 to TRBJ2-3, with TRBD1 matching 10 bases. J was trimmed by 4 bases and V by 6 bases; bases with no gene match: 10. The length of the CDR3 is 15 residues. Germline CDR1 reads SQVTM; CDR2 reads ANQGSEA. CDR3 protein: CSVDGTGVLADTQYF. The CDR3 coding sequence is TGCAGCGTAGACGGGACAGGGGTTCTCGCAGATACGCAGTATTTT.

CDR3 DNA: TGCAGTGTTTTAGCGGGAGGGGATGAGCAGTTCTTC. Translating gives CSVLAGGDEQFF. This chain links TRBV20-1 with TRBJ2-1, with 11 bases aligning to TRBD2. V lost 7 bases and J lost 8; bases outside the gene matches: 4. This CDR3 is built from 12 residues. CDR1 and CDR2 from the germline V gene are DFQATT and SNEGSKA (reference sequence).

This clonotype showed up many times. The chain links TRBV7-3 to TRBJ2-7; possible D gene TRBD1, 7 bases. The V end was cut by 5 bases, the J end by 7 bases, with 24 bases between. Germline loops: CDR1 SGHTA, CDR2 FQGTGA. CDR3 length: 16 amino acids. The CDR3 nucleotides are TGTGCCAGCAGCCCTCAGGGGGGCCTAATCATGGGGGAGCAGTACTTC. Residues: CASSPQGGLIMGEQYF. Complete variable domain (other parts from reference TRBV7-3 and TRBJ2-7): GAGVSQTPSNKVTEKGKYVELRCDPISGHTALYWYRQSLGQGPEFLIYFQGTGAADDSGLPNDRFFAVRPEGSVSTLKIQRTERGDSAVYLCASSPQGGLIMGEQYFGPGTRLTVT.

This clonotype was seen ten or more times. The chain carries TRBV3-1 and TRBJ2-1; 7 nucleotides match TRBD2. The junction had 9 bases not matched to a gene; V was cut back by 0 bases and J by 10 bases. The CDR3 runs 15 residues. Germline values: CDR1 LGHDT, CDR2 YNNKEL (reference sequence). Here the CDR3 DNA reads TGTGCCAGCAGCCAAGATTCCAGACGCGGGGGAGAGCAGTTCTTC. Its protein product is CASSQDSRRGGEQFF.

This clonotype was seen more than once but under ten times. The CDR3 spells CASSPDSFGTEAFF. CDR3 nucleotides: TGTGCCAGCTCACCAGACAGCTTCGGTACTGAAGCTTTCTTT. The rearrangement uses TRBV18 and TRBJ1-1; D might be TRBD1 (5 bases). V was shortened by 2 bases and J by 5 bases, with 12 bases between the two germline ends. The germline V gene has CDR1 KGHSH and CDR2 LQKENI. The CDR3 contains 14 residues.

Of note for this clonotype: A read error may be the cause here, since a much bigger clone is one base away. J is TRBJ2-3 and V is TRBV11-1; TRBD1 matches at 7 bases. This CDR3 contains 14 residues. J gave up 4 bases and V 7 bases, and 8 bases lay outside the gene matches. Germline V lookup: CDR1 SGHAT, CDR2 FQDESV (reference sequence). The DNA of the CDR3 is TGTGCCAGCATCACTAGACAGGGATCAGATACGCAGTATTTT. As protein: CASITRQGSDTQYF.

Notes on this clonotype: A much bigger clone sits one base away, suggesting this may be a read error. The V gene is TRBV12-3 or TRBV12-4, the J gene TRBJ1-2, with a possible D match to TRBD1 (5 bases). CDR3 size: 17 residues. The CDR3 nucleotides are TGTGCCAGCAGTTTGGGGATCGGGGACCTTAAGAACTGTGGCTACACCTTC. As protein: CASSLGIGDLKNCGYTF.

Many counts were recorded for this clonotype. The chain is built from TRBV11-2 and TRBJ2-5, with a weak D call TRBD2 (6 bases). This CDR3 is built from 13 residues. V was shortened by 5 bases and J by 2 bases, with 9 bases between the two germline ends. The germline V gene has CDR1 SGHAT and CDR2 FQNNGV. DNA of the CDR3: TGTGCCAGCAGCGCCCGGGGGCAAGAGACCCAGTACTTC. It is translated as CASSARGQETQYF. Looking up the rest from reference TRBV11-2 and TRBJ2-5 gives the full variable domain: EAGVAQSPRYKIIEKRQSVAFWCNPISGHATLYWYQQILGQGPKLLIQFQNNGVVDDSQLPKDRFSAERLKGVDSTLKIQPAKLEDSAVYLCASSARGQETQYFGPGTRLLVL.

The V and J genes are TRBV18 and TRBJ2-3; D might be TRBD2 (6 bases). Germline lookup yields CDR1 KGHSH and CDR2 LQKENI. V was clipped by 1 base and J by 2 bases, with 13 bases between them. The CDR3 runs to 16 residues. The DNA of the CDR3 is TGTGCCAGCTCACCACTGAGAGCGGGCTACACAGATACGCAGTATTTT. The encoded protein is CASSPLRAGYTDTQYF.

J is TRBJ2-3 and V is TRBV10-2; 8 bases line up with TRBD2. V lost 7 bases, J lost 5 bases, and 5 bases stayed unmatched. Germline loops: CDR1 WSHSY, CDR2 SAAADI. The CDR3 totals 13 residues. CDR3 nucleotides: TGCGCCAGCACGGGAGGGTGGTTAGATACGCAGTATTTT. It codes for CASTGGWLDTQYF.

This clonotype occurred many times. V is TRBV28 and J is TRBJ2-7; possibly TRBD2 for D (6 bases). The CDR3 totals 15 residues. Germline V gives CDR1 MDHEN, CDR2 SYDVKM. Trimming pared 7 bases from V and 0 bases from J, leaving 16 bases between. The CDR3 DNA reads TGTGCCAGCACCTCATTTCGGGAGTACTCCTACGAGCAGTACTTC. It translates to CASTSFREYSYEQYF. Full variable domain (outside the CDR3, taken from reference TRBV28 and TRBJ2-7): DVKVTQSSRYLVKRTGEKVFLECVQDMDHENMFWYRQDPGLGLRLIYFSYDVKMKEKGDIPEGYSVSREKKERFSLILESASTNQTSMYLCASTSFREYSYEQYFGPGTRLTVT.

This clonotype was counted many times. This chain uses TRBV28 with TRBJ2-7; the D gene is possibly TRBD1 (7 bases). Trimming shortened V by 8 bases and J by 5 bases, and 25 bases separated the two germline ends. The CDR3 length is 16 residues. CDR1 and CDR2 from the germline V gene are MDHEN and SYDVKM. Written as DNA, the CDR3 is TGTGCCAGCCCCCCTTCAGGGGGAAGGAGGGCCCACGAGCAGTACTTC. Its translation: CASPPSGGRRAHEQYF. The variable domain in full, completed from reference TRBV28 and TRBJ2-7, reads DVKVTQSSRYLVKRTGEKVFLECVQDMDHENMFWYRQDPGLGLRLIYFSYDVKMKEKGDIPEGYSVSREKKERFSLILESASTNQTSMYLCASPPSGGRRAHEQYFGPGTRLTVT.